The 15 T cell receptor beta chains reported below all come from one sample, sequenced in a study of T-cell reconstitution after alpha-beta-depleted transplantation in children. Preparing the TCRbeta library involved the use of unique molecular identifiers. In TCRdb, the PCR reads were re-called with MiXCR into one record per CDR3 protein. Seen here are hundreds of thousands of distinct CDR3 sequences, more than 20% observed once, and the top ten hold 4.8%. The source material was PBMCs, mostly from graft donor cells, sampled 360 days after TCRalphabeta/CD19-depleted stem cell transplant. The receptors come from a female patient aged 2-15 years who had a stem cell transplant for congenital amegakaryocytic thrombocytopenia, so the T cells may come from the graft donor.

This chain links TRBV5-4 with TRBJ2-3; unclear D gene. Deletions cut 1 base from V and 5 bases from J, with 5 bases between. The CDR3 totals 12 residues. Germline CDR1 reads SGHNT; CDR2 reads YYREEE (reference sequence). CDR3 protein: CASSLKKDTQYF. For the CDR3, the DNA is TGTGCCAGCAGCTTGAAAAAAGATACGCAGTATTTT. The full variable domain, completed using reference TRBV5-4 and TRBJ2-3, is ETGVTQSPTHLIKTRGQQVTLRCSSQSGHNTVSWYQQALGQGPQFIFQYYREEENGRGNFPPRFSGLQFPNYSSELNVNALELDDSALYLCASSLKKDTQYFGPGTRLTVL.

This clonotype was observed a few times. The rearrangement links TRBV11-3 to TRBJ2-3; 8 bases are shared with TRBD2. V shed 1 base, J shed 4 bases, and the junction held 4 bases outside the gene matches. This CDR3 spans 15 amino acids. Germline-derived CDR1 and CDR2 are SGHNT and YENEEA. The CDR3 loop is CASSLGAGGSDTQYF. The CDR3 DNA reads as TGTGCCAGCAGCTTAGGGGCGGGGGGATCAGATACGCAGTATTTT.

Only a few counts were recorded for this clonotype. CDR3 sequence reads: CASSPVGTGSDYEQYF. The DNA of the CDR3 is TGCGCCAGCAGCCCCGTAGGGACAGGGTCCGACTACGAGCAGTACTTC. The chain couples TRBV4-1 to TRBJ2-7, with 9 bases fitting TRBD1. CDR3 size: 16 residues. V lost 4 bases to trimming and J lost 3 bases; unmatched junction nucleotides: 10. Germline V lookup: CDR1 MGHRA, CDR2 YSYEKL.

V is TRBV7-9 and J is TRBJ1-1, with D uncertain. V lost 3 bases to trimming and J lost 0 bases, with 17 bases between them. Germline V gene sequence: CDR1 SEHNR, CDR2 FQNEAQ (reference sequence). The length of the CDR3 is 17 residues. CDR3 bases: TGTGCCAGCAGCTTTCCGAACGGGAGTTACATGAACACTGAAGCTTTCTTT. Translated, it gives CASSFPNGSYMNTEAFF.

This clonotype has more than one count but fewer than ten. J is TRBJ1-1 and V is TRBV5-1; D uncertain. Germline values: CDR1 SGHRS, CDR2 YFSETQ. The CDR3 is 13 amino acids. Trimming took off 5 bases at V and 2 bases at J, with 10 bases between the two ends. CDR3: CASSAGHNTEAFF. Here the CDR3 DNA reads TGCGCCAGCAGTGCGGGCCACAACACTGAAGCTTTCTTT. The full variable domain, its missing parts supplied by reference TRBV5-1 and TRBJ1-1, is KAGVTQTPRYLIKTRGQQVTLSCSPISGHRSVSWYQQTPGQGLQFLFEYFSETQRNKGNFPGRFSGRQFSNSRSEMNVSTLELGDSALYLCASSAGHNTEAFFGQGTRLTVV.

J is TRBJ2-3 and V is TRBV7-3, with D possibly matching TRBD1 (5 bases). Germline CDR1 reads SGHTA; CDR2 reads FQGTGA. The CDR3 consists of 13 residues. V lost 5 bases and J lost 8, with 14 bases in between. CDR3: CASSPDSPGTQYF. CDR3 sequence (DNA): TGTGCCAGCAGCCCAGACAGCCCGGGTACGCAGTATTTT. Supplemented by reference TRBV7-3 and TRBJ2-3, the full variable domain reads GAGVSQTPSNKVTEKGKYVELRCDPISGHTALYWYRQSLGQGPEFLIYFQGTGAADDSGLPNDRFFAVRPEGSVSTLKIQRTERGDSAVYLCASSPDSPGTQYFGPGTRLTVL.

The chain employs TRBV6-2 or TRBV6-3 and TRBJ1-3; D not certain. Germline CDR1 and CDR2: MNHEY and SVGEGT. Trimming removed 1 base at V and 0 bases at J, with 10 bases between. The CDR3 consists of 16 residues. Here the CDR3 reads CASSYLGVHSGNTIYF. DNA of the CDR3: TGTGCCAGCAGTTACTTGGGCGTCCACTCTGGAAACACCATATATTTT.

This clonotype was counted many times. V gene TRBV12-3 or TRBV12-4 combines with J gene TRBJ2-7; TRBD2 is a possible D gene (5 bases). The CDR3 loop spans 12 amino acids. Trimming took off 3 bases at V and 6 bases at J, with 9 bases between the two ends. The CDR3 here is CASSFRTREQYF. In nucleotides, the CDR3 is TGTGCCAGCAGTTTCCGGACTCGCGAGCAGTACTTC.

This rearrangement joins TRBV5-1 to TRBJ2-1; 9 nucleotides align to TRBD1. The CDR3 has 15 residues. Germline V lookup: CDR1 SGHRS, CDR2 YFSETQ. J was trimmed by 8 bases and V by 4 bases; bases with no gene match: 10. DNA for the CDR3: TGCGCCAGCAGCCCCCGGGACAGGGAGCTCGATGAGCAGTTCTTC. This translates into CASSPRDRELDEQFF.

Ten or more counts support this clonotype. The CDR3: CATSWGVSHNEQFF. In DNA form, the CDR3 reads TGTGCCACCAGTTGGGGGGTGTCCCACAATGAGCAGTTCTTC. The chain uses TRBV24-1 and TRBJ2-1; weak D call: TRBD2 (6 bases). Germline lookup yields CDR1 KGHDR and CDR2 SFDVKD. There are 14 residues in the CDR3. The V end was cut by 6 bases, the J end by 5 bases, with 13 bases between.

This clonotype was observed a few times. J is TRBJ2-5 and V is TRBV5-1, with D perhaps being TRBD1 or TRBD2 (5 bases each). Germline V gives CDR1 SGHRS, CDR2 YFSETQ. V lost 6 bases to trimming and J lost 1 base, with 16 bases between them. This CDR3 has 15 residues. CDR3 sequence (DNA): TGCGCCAGCAAGTCGACAGCCGGGGTCCAAGAGACCCAGTACTTC. Translating gives CASKSTAGVQETQYF.

The chain employs TRBV19 and TRBJ1-6; 9 bases fit TRBD1. This CDR3 has 14 residues. CDR1 LNHDA and CDR2 SQIVND come from the germline V gene (reference sequence). V was clipped by 6 bases and J by 6 bases; unmatched bases: 3. The CDR3 reads CASRRQGVNSPLHF. As DNA, the CDR3 is TGTGCCAGTAGGAGACAGGGGGTTAATTCACCCCTCCACTTT.

The chain is built from TRBV21-1 and TRBJ2-1. TRBV21-1 is assigned pseudogene status. The CDR3 length is 14 residues. DNA for the CDR3: TGTGCCAGCAGCAAAGGTGGTGAGTTCCTTGAGCAGTTCTTC. Amino acid sequence: CASSKGGEFLEQFF.

The chain employs TRBV4-1 and TRBJ1-2; weak D call: TRBD1 (5 bases). This CDR3 has 15 residues. V lost 0 bases and J 2 bases, leaving 10 bases between the germline ends. The V gene's germline CDR1 is MGHRA and CDR2 YSYEKL. CDR3 loop: CASSQDRTMNYGYTF. The DNA of the CDR3 is TGCGCCAGCAGCCAAGATCGGACAATGAACTATGGCTACACCTTC.

This clonotype was observed a few times. This chain joins TRBV2 and TRBJ2-7; 8 nucleotides line up with TRBD1. The junction had 4 bases not matched to a gene; V was cut back by 4 bases and J by 5 bases. This CDR3 comprises 13 residues. CDR1 is SNHLY, CDR2 FYNNEI, per germline. The CDR3 DNA reads as TGTGCCAGCAGTGGACAGGGGTTTAACGAGCAGTACTTC. This encodes CASSGQGFNEQYF.